This entry describes one TCR beta chain. Its antigen remains unknown. Second-dose schedules of about 4 or about 12 weeks were combined. These data come from a study of T cell responses to AZD1222 COVID-19 vaccine. Study-level points and caveats: Variant regions that are unmutated are reportedly the target of nearly half of spike-specific TCRs. The repertoires were collected only after the peak T cell response. Donors, mostly white British, included more females; clonal diversity was possibly underestimated.

Sequenced by immunoSEQ multiplex PCR; TCRdb stores in-frame clones only, minus some. The table includes 25,000 to 30,000 clones, roughly 90% detected once. The CDR3 is 13 residues long. The germline CDR1 and CDR2 sequences are MRHNA and SNTAGT. The V end lost 3 bases, the J end lost 8 bases, and 8 bases lay between the germline ends. The sequences come from peripheral blood, collected 28 days after the second AZD1222 dose. The genes are TRBV6-4 and TRBJ1-6; D is unclear. This TCR was recovered from an adult who received the AZD1222 COVID-19 vaccine. CDR3 nucleotide sequence: TGTGCCAGCAGTGATAGTGAGGATTCACCCCTCCACTTT. It encodes CASSDSEDSPLHF.